The clone carrying this T cell receptor beta chain was observed many times. The antigen is undetermined. Researchers took RNA transcripts and amplified the TCR beta CDR3 regions from them. The TCR CDR3 was amplified in a first-round RT-PCR using the HTBI primer set. TCRdb re-called the multiplex PCR reads through MiXCR, storing one row per CDR3 protein. The sample lists approximately 500,000 distinct CDR3 sequences, about 43% occurring once. Germline CDR1 and CDR2: ENHRY and SYGVKD. The V gene end was trimmed by 7 bases and the J gene end by 6 bases; junction bases not matched to a gene: 7. The CDR3 covers 14 residues. This sample is drawn from a study of T cells in Graves' hyperthyroidism and ophthalmopathy. Study results and limitations: Ophthalmopathy was predicted by the model a median of approximately 6.6 months ahead of onset.

The clonotype comes from a woman aged 18 to 35 with Graves' hyperthyroidism. What was sequenced was peripheral blood or thyroid tissue (not recorded which). The chain joins TRBV10-3 to TRBJ2-2; 8 positions match TRBD2. In nucleotides, the CDR3 is TGTGCCATCACTACGGGAGGGCCCTCCGGGGAGCTGTTTTTT. Protein: CAITTGGPSGELFF.